Listed below are T cell receptor beta chains from one sample, sequenced in a study of neurological immune-mediated disorders. TCRdb re-called the 5' RACE reads through MiXCR, storing one row per CDR3 protein. This table has fewer than 35,000 distinct CDR3 sequences, about an eighth appearing once. The sequenced material came from PBMCs. These receptors were taken from a woman in her thirties or forties in good health. CDR3s include the opening cysteine and the closing phenylalanine or tryptophan. D genes are given only for firm matches. Size tells how often a clone was seen (once, few, many) or the class of an expanded clone, and some rows leave it out.

J gene,D gene,V gene,clone size,CDR3 DNA,CDR3 protein
TRBJ2-7,TRBD2,TRBV20-1,many,TGCAGTGCTAGAGACCTAAGCTCACTAGCGGGAGGAGGCAACGAGCAGTACTTC,CSARDLSSLAGGGNEQYF
TRBJ1-5,-,TRBV18,many,TGTGCCAGCTCACCATCCCCCAGGGAGGGACAGCCCCAGCATTTT,CASSPSPREGQPQHF
TRBJ1-1,-,TRBV7-2,many,TGTGCCAGCAGCTTACAAGTGACTGAAGCTTTCTTT,CASSLQVTEAFF
TRBJ1-5,-,TRBV12-3/TRBV12-4,many,TGTGCCAGCAGCCTACAGGGTCACGGTAACCAGCCCCAGCATTTT,CASSLQGHGNQPQHF
TRBJ2-1,TRBD1,TRBV30,few,TGTGCCTGGAGCATGGGGACAGGGGCCTACAATGAGCAGTTCTTC,CAWSMGTGAYNEQFF
TRBJ2-3,-,TRBV20-1,-,TGCAGTGCTAGAGTGGGAGAGGCAGATACGCAGTATTTT,CSARVGEADTQYF
TRBJ1-2,-,TRBV5-4,many,TGTGCCAGCAGCTTGGATGGAGACCCTTCCCGCTATGGCTACACCTTC,CASSLDGDPSRYGYTF
TRBJ1-5,-,TRBV7-2,many,TGTGCCAGCAGCCAGAGTTCCAATAGCAATCAGCCCCAGCATTTT,CASSQSSNSNQPQHF
TRBJ1-2,TRBD1,TRBV12-3/TRBV12-4,medium-sized,TGTGCCAGCACCGCCCCGGACAGGCCCTATGGCTACACCTTC,CASTAPDRPYGYTF
TRBJ2-5,TRBD2,TRBV5-1,many,TGCGCCAGCAGCCCCCGTCTGGCGGGAGCAAAAGAGACCCAGTACTTC,CASSPRLAGAKETQYF
TRBJ2-7,TRBD1,TRBV5-1,-,TGCGCCAGCAGCAGGGGACAGGGGCCCTACGAGAAGTACTTC,CASSRGQGPYEKYF
TRBJ2-5,-,TRBV6-2/TRBV6-3,many,TGTGCCAGCAGTTACGGGGGCAAGGGCACCATGTACCAAGAGACCCAGTACTTC,CASSYGGKGTMYQETQYF
TRBJ2-1,TRBD2,TRBV9,-,TGTGCCAGCAGCCTGGGGGGGGAACCCTACAATGAGCAGTTCTTC,CASSLGGEPYNEQFF
TRBJ2-3,-,TRBV5-5,many,TGTGCCAGCACCCCCGAGGGGGATACGCAGTATTTT,CASTPEGDTQYF
TRBJ1-1,-,TRBV5-5,-,TGTGCCAGCAGCTTGGAGGGAGGACCGGTTGAAGCTTTCTTT,CASSLEGGPVEAFF
TRBJ2-7,TRBD1,TRBV5-4,many,TGTGCCAGCAGCCCCGGGACAGCGGACGTCCACGAGCAGTACTTC,CASSPGTADVHEQYF
TRBJ2-1,TRBD1,TRBV7-2,many,TGTGCCATCAGGGGGAACTCCTACAATGAGCAGTTCTTC,CAIRGNSYNEQFF
TRBJ2-2,-,TRBV20-1,many,TGCAGTGCTAGAGGGGGGGCTAGGGCCGGGGAGCTGTTTTTT,CSARGGARAGELFF
TRBJ1-2,TRBD1,TRBV15,many,TGTGCCACCAGTGGTCTCGGACAGGGAGGCGGCTACACCTTC,CATSGLGQGGGYTF
TRBJ2-5,TRBD1,TRBV12-3/TRBV12-4,many,TGTGCCAGCACCACAGGGACAGAAGAGACCCAGTACTTC,CASTTGTEETQYF
TRBJ1-6,-,TRBV9,many,TGTGCCAGCAGCGTAGCAGGGAATTCAAATTCACCCCTCCACTTT,CASSVAGNSNSPLHF
TRBJ1-2,-,TRBV6-5,many,TGTGCCAGCAGTGCCAACTGGGGGGCGGGTAACTATGGCTACACCTTC,CASSANWGAGNYGYTF
TRBJ2-5,TRBD2,TRBV20-1,many,TGCAGTGCTCTAGTGGGACTAGCGGGTAACCAAGAGACCCAGTACTTC,CSALVGLAGNQETQYF
TRBJ1-1,-,TRBV29-1,-,TGCAGCGGAACTCGGACACTTTTGAACACTGAAGCTTTCTTT,CSGTRTLLNTEAFF
TRBJ1-1,-,TRBV7-9,many,TGTGTCGTCCTAAAGGCAAACACTGAAGCTTTCTTT,CVVLKANTEAFF
TRBJ1-5,-,TRBV5-1,medium-sized,TGCGCCAGCAGCCTCGACAGACACATACAGAGCAATCAGCCCCAGCATTTT,CASSLDRHIQSNQPQHF
TRBJ1-2,-,TRBV7-2,many,TGTGCCAGCAGCCCGGGGGGGGGCAGGGAGGATTACTATGGCTACACCTTC,CASSPGGGREDYYGYTF
TRBJ1-3,-,TRBV7-8,many,TGTGCCAGCAGCTTAGCGAATGGAAACACCATATATTTT,CASSLANGNTIYF
TRBJ2-3,TRBD1,TRBV7-8,few,TGTGCCAGCAGCCCCAGACGGGACAGGGCGAGCACAGATACGCAGTATTTT,CASSPRRDRASTDTQYF
TRBJ2-1,-,TRBV15,many,TGTGCCACCAGCAGAGATTGGGCAGGGGGGGACAATGAGCAGTTCTTC,CATSRDWAGGDNEQFF
TRBJ2-2,TRBD1,TRBV6-5,many,TGTGCCAGCAGTCCCGACAGGGTCACCGGGGAGCTGTTTTTT,CASSPDRVTGELFF
TRBJ1-2,TRBD1,TRBV20-1,many,TGCAGTGCTAGAGCAGGACAGGGCGGCTATGGCTACACCTTC,CSARAGQGGYGYTF